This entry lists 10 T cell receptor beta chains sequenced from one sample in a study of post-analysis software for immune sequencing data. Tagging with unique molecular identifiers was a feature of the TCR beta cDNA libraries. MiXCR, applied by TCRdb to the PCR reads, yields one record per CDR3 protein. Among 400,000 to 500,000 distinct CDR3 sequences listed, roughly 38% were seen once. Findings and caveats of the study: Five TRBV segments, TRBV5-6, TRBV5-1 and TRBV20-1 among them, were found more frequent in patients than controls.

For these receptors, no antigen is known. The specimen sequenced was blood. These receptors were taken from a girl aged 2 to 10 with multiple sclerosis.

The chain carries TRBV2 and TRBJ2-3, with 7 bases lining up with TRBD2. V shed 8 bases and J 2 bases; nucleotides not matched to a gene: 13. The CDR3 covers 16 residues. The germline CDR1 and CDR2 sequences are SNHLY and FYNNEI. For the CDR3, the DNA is TGTGCCAGCGATGAAGCGGGGCAACTTTACACAGATACGCAGTATTTT. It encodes CASDEAGQLYTDTQYF.

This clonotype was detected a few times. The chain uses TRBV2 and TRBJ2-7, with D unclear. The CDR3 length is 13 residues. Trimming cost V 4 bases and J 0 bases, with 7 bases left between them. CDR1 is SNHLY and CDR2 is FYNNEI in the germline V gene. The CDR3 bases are TGTGCCAGCAGTGGCGGCCCCTCCTACGAGCAGTACTTC. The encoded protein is CASSGGPSYEQYF.

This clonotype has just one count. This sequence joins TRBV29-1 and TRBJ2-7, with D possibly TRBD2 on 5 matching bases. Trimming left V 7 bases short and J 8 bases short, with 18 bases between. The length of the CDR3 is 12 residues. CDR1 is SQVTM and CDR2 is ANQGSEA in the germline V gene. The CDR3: CSARTGFHKQYF. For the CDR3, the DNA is TGCAGCGCCAGGACTGGCTTCCACAAGCAGTACTTC.

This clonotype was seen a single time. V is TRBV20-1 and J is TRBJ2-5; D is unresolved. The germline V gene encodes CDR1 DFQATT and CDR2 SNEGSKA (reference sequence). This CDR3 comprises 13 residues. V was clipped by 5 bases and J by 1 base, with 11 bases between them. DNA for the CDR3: TGCAGTGCTTTCGGACGGCTCCAAGAGACCCAGTACTTC. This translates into CSAFGRLQETQYF.

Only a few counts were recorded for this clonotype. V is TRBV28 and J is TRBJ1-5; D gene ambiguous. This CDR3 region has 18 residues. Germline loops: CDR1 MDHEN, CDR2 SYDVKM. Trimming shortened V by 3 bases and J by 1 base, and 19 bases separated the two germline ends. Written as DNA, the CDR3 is TGTGCCAGCAGTTTTGTATTCGTAGGAGGGCTGAGCAATCAGCCCCAGCATTTT. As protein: CASSFVFVGGLSNQPQHF. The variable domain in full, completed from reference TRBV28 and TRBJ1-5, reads DVKVTQSSRYLVKRTGEKVFLECVQDMDHENMFWYRQDPGLGLRLIYFSYDVKMKEKGDIPEGYSVSREKKERFSLILESASTNQTSMYLCASSFVFVGGLSNQPQHFGDGTRLSIL.

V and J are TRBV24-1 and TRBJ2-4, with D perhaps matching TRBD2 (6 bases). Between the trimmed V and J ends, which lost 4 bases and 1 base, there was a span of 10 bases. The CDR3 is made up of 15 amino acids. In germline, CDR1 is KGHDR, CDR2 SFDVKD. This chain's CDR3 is CATSDGRAAKNIQYF. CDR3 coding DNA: TGTGCCACCAGTGACGGGAGAGCGGCCAAAAACATTCAGTACTTC.

The chain's CDR3 is CASSLLGVGEKLFF. For the CDR3, the DNA is TGTGCCAGCAGCCTGCTGGGGGTTGGTGAAAAACTGTTTTTT. This rearrangement joins TRBV3-1 to TRBJ1-4; D perhaps matches TRBD1 (5 bases). Trimming shortened V by 4 bases and J by 7 bases, and 13 bases separated the two germline ends. The length of the CDR3 is 14 residues. Per germline, CDR1 LGHDT and CDR2 YNNKEL (reference sequence).

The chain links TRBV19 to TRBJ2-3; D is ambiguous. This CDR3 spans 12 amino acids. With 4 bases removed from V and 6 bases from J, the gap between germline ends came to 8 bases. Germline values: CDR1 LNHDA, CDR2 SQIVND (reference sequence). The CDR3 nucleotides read TGTGCCAGTAGTAAGAGTTCCGATACGCAGTATTTT. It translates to CASSKSSDTQYF. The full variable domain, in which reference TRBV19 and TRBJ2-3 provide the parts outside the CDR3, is DGGITQSPKYLFRKEGQNVTLSCEQNLNHDAMYWYRQDPGQGLRLIYYSQIVNDFQKGDIAEGYSVSREKKESFPLTVTSAQKNPTAFYLCASSKSSDTQYFGPGTRLTVL.

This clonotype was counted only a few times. The CDR3 nucleotides read TGTGCCAGCAGTCGCTCCGGGACAGGGTACGAGCAGTACTTC. Its translation is CASSRSGTGYEQYF. The rearrangement joins TRBV12-3 or TRBV12-4 to TRBJ2-7; 9 nucleotides match TRBD1. Losses at the gene ends were 5 bases for V and 4 bases for J; bases not matched to a gene: 6. The CDR3 totals 14 residues.

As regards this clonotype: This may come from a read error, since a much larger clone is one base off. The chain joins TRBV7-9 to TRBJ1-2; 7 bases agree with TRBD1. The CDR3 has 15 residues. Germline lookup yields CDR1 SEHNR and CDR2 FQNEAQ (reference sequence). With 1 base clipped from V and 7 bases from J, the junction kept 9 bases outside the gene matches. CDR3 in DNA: TGTGCCAGCAGCTTAGTCACAGGGGAACGCTGTGGCTACACCTTC. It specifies CASSLVTGERCGYTF.